This TCR beta chain is drawn from a study of blood T cell repertoires in COVID-19. Sequencing was performed with immunoSEQ multiplex PCR; in TCRdb, only in-frame clones are kept and a portion is missing. The top ten clones hold 2.6% of a sample with 230,000 or so clones, around 89% of them seen once. The TCR comes from a woman aged 25 to 39 who had recovered from COVID-19. What was sequenced was PBMCs or T cells enriched from blood (not recorded which).

CDR3 region: CASSPRTGGTEAFF. DNA for the CDR3: TGTGCCAGCAGTCCCCGGACAGGGGGCACTGAAGCTTTCTTT. The rearrangement links TRBV2 to TRBJ1-1, with 10 nucleotides matching TRBD1. V trimming: 5 bases; J trimming: 4 bases; junction bases outside the gene matches: 4. Germline V gives CDR1 SNHLY, CDR2 FYNNEI. The CDR3 loop spans 14 amino acids.